The rows below give T cell receptor beta chains drawn from one sample of a study of T-cell reconstitution after alpha-beta-depleted transplantation in children. Each CDR3 protein is one row after TCRdb ran MiXCR on the PCR reads. The table shows fewer than 700,000 distinct CDR3 sequences, with around 13% occurring only once. Sample: PBMCs, mostly from graft donor cells, taken 360 days after TCRalphabeta/CD19-depleted stem cell transplant. These receptors came from a male patient under 18 who had a stem cell transplant for acute myeloid leukemia, so the T cells may come from the graft donor. Each CDR3 is given with its conserved first and last residue. A D gene is named only where the DNA matches it firmly. Size values are once, few and many counts, or a class for expanded clones, and some rows have none.

V gene	clone size	D gene	J gene	CDR3 protein
TRBV30	.	TRBD2	TRBJ2-1	CAWREGGRHNEQFF
TRBV7-6	many	TRBD1	TRBJ2-7	CASSLTDRSYEQYF
TRBV12-3/TRBV12-4	.	.	TRBJ2-1	CASSLPGSPYNEQFF
TRBV12-3/TRBV12-4	many	TRBD1	TRBJ1-5	CASSSTDRGQSNQPQHF
TRBV29-1	many	.	TRBJ2-3	CSVFPRTDTQYF
TRBV11-2	few	.	TRBJ2-2	CASSLGRTGGGTGELFF
TRBV12-3/TRBV12-4	.	TRBD1	TRBJ2-7	CASTGTGGHSSYEQYF
TRBV30	few	TRBD1	TRBJ1-1	CAWTSGQGATEAFF
TRBV25-1	few	.	TRBJ2-5	CASSEYIGGETQYF
TRBV4-1	.	TRBD2	TRBJ2-7	CASPPGTSGLDEQYF
TRBV12-3/TRBV12-4	.	.	TRBJ2-1	CASSLEGGILYNEQFF
TRBV20-1	.	TRBD2	TRBJ2-1	CSALIAGGLANEQFF
TRBV6-2/TRBV6-3	many	TRBD1	TRBJ2-7	CASSPRPGQGIGEQYF
TRBV10-3	.	TRBD2	TRBJ2-1	CAIKDGAGGYNEQFF
TRBV29-1	many	TRBD1	TRBJ2-3	CSIRTGRTDTQYF
TRBV27	.	.	TRBJ1-4	CASSLREKLFF
TRBV20-1	few	TRBD1	TRBJ1-1	CSAGRTGGVTEAFF
TRBV2	few	.	TRBJ2-2	CASNVGPNTGELFF
TRBV3-1	many	.	TRBJ2-1	CASSQGLASEQFF
TRBV7-9	.	TRBD2	TRBJ2-1	CASSLNLAGPPYNEQFF
TRBV5-1	many	TRBD2	TRBJ2-7	CASSSTSGGYEQYF
TRBV6-5	few	.	TRBJ2-3	CASSYLDKTTQNTQYF
TRBV5-1	.	TRBD2	TRBJ2-3	CASSLWRASGIDTQYF
TRBV28	many	.	TRBJ2-7	CASSGGSGSYEQYF
TRBV20-1	.	.	TRBJ1-1	CSARRDPDTEAFF
TRBV9	few	TRBD1	TRBJ2-7	CASSVDPWTGAYEQYF
TRBV6-2/TRBV6-3	few	TRBD2	TRBJ2-7	CASSYPGGSNEQYF
TRBV29-1	few	.	TRBJ2-1	CSVENRAPSSYNEQFF
TRBV11-2	many	TRBD2	TRBJ2-1	CASSLEGPRLAGGNNEQFF
TRBV29-1	few	.	TRBJ2-7	CSVSSGHFTEQYF
TRBV6-5	many	TRBD2	TRBJ2-1	CASSYSGSSYNEQFF
TRBV28	.	TRBD2	TRBJ2-7	CASSFKSGRVWAREQYF
TRBV12-3/TRBV12-4	.	TRBD1	TRBJ2-7	CASRGDTGGQYF
TRBV12-3/TRBV12-4	.	TRBD2	TRBJ2-7	CASIQASGMGEQYF
TRBV27	.	.	TRBJ2-7	CASSQFLGEQYF
TRBV19	once	TRBD2	TRBJ2-1	CASSAGVDNEQFF
TRBV7-2	few	.	TRBJ2-7	CASSLVGARVAYEQYF
TRBV20-1	.	.	TRBJ1-2	CSAREPGQPPGGYTF
TRBV10-3	.	.	TRBJ2-5	CAISDQETQYF
TRBV18	few	.	TRBJ1-1	CASSPGVGTEAFF